These 5 T cell receptor beta chains originate from one sample sequenced in a study of T cell repertoires and HLA-DP antigens. The table came from immunoSEQ multiplex PCR; TCRdb's copy has only in-frame clones and leaves some out. The top ten clones hold around 1.7% of a sample with approximately 100,000 clones, about 89% of them seen once. No antigen has been identified for these receptors. The sequencing sample was made of CD4+ T cells from PBMCs. Receptors originate from a man between 45 and 60 years old in good health and CMV-seronegative.

The chain joins TRBV28 to TRBJ2-1; 7 bases match TRBD1. J lost 8 bases, V lost 8 bases, and 15 bases had no gene match. CDR3 length: 15 amino acids. The germline gives CDR1 MDHEN, CDR2 SYDVKM. The CDR3 reads CASFLRGQASDEQFF. DNA for the CDR3: TGTGCCAGCTTTCTAAGAGGACAGGCTTCGGATGAGCAGTTCTTC.

For this clone: Sequence at one end of the junction differs from germline and may be a read error. The chain recombines TRBV7-7 with TRBJ2-3; TRBD2 agrees at 11 bases. The CDR3 covers 15 residues. The germline V gene has CDR1 SSHAT and CDR2 FNYEAQ (reference sequence). CDR3 sequence: CASSLAGGSTDTQYF. The CDR3 nucleotides read TGTGCTAGCAGCTTAGCGGGGGGGAGCACAGATACGCAGTATTTT.

The chain has TRBV6-7 and TRBJ2-7; D gene uncertain. TRBV6-7 is known as an ORF, though its function is uncertain. The CDR3 extends over 12 amino acids. V lost 6 bases and J 2 bases, leaving 8 bases between the germline ends. This CDR3 reads CASSPRAYEQYF. DNA for the CDR3: TGTGCCAGCAGCCCTCGTGCCTACGAGCAGTACTTC.

This sequence joins TRBV5-6 and TRBJ2-7, with 7 bases matching TRBD2. There are 14 residues in the CDR3. Germline loops: CDR1 SGHDT, CDR2 YYEEEE. V lost 1 base to trimming and J lost 2 bases; unmatched junction nucleotides: 3. The CDR3, as DNA: TGTGCCAGCAGCTTGCCTAGCGGAACCTACGAGCAGTACTTC. Protein product: CASSLPSGTYEQYF.

The genes are TRBV19 and TRBJ1-2; D might be TRBD1 (5 bases). Trimming took off 6 bases at V and 4 bases at J, with 9 bases between the two ends. The CDR3 totals 12 residues. CDR1 is LNHDA and CDR2 is SQIVND in the germline V gene (reference sequence). DNA for the CDR3: TGTGCCAGTAGGGGGACGGTCTATGGCTACACCTTC. Its protein product is CASRGTVYGYTF.